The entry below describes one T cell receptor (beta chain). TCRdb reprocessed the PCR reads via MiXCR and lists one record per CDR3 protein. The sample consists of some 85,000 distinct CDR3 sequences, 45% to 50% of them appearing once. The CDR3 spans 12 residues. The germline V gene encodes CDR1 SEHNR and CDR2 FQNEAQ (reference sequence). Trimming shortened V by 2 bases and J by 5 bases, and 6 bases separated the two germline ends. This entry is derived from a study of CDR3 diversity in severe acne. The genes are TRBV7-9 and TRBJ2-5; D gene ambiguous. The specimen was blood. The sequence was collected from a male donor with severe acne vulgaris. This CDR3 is CASSLSWETQYF. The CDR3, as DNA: TGTGCCAGCAGCTTATCATGGGAGACCCAGTACTTC.